The 27 T cell receptor beta chains below come from one sample, sequenced in a study of regulatory and conventional T cells in RAG deficiency (TCRdb year 2017). Before genomic DNA was extracted, conventional CD4+ T cells were isolated from blood as CD25-low CD127-high cells. Library preparation was by the immunoSEQ multiplex PCR assay. The immuneACCESS repertoire file appears here via TCRdb, limited to in-frame rearrangements. These files lack a portion of the clones; in checked studies, under half of the deficit traces to unresolved V genes, and the cause of the others is not known. The sample data list just over 30,000 clones, and roughly 96% of these were observed just once. The top ten hold under 0.45% of the sample. This same sample was also taken into another study, of regulatory T cells. The second study's authors report: The multiplex PCR relied on 52 forward TRBV primers and 13 reverse TRBJ primers, and amplification bias was corrected through assay-based and computational methods.

Material: CD25- CD4+ T cells sorted from blood. The source is a human donor in good health.

CDR3 sequence reads: CASTSRGRGPYEQYF. As DNA, the CDR3 is TGTGCCAGTACGAGCCGGGGGAGGGGTCCCTACGAGCAGTACTTC. The chain is built from TRBV28 and TRBJ2-7; TRBD2 agrees at 7 bases. CDR1 and CDR2 (germline): MDHEN, SYDVKM. The CDR3 is 15 residues long. With V trimmed by 9 bases and J by 2 bases, 13 bases remained unmatched.

The chain carries TRBV18 and TRBJ1-1, with D possibly TRBD1 on 6 matching bases. V gave up 2 bases and J gave up 8 bases, with 15 bases separating them. This CDR3 spans 14 amino acids. CDR1 and CDR2 (germline): KGHSH, LQKENI. DNA for the CDR3: TGTGCCAGCTCACCAGCCGGGACATCCGGCGAAGCTTTCTTT. It is translated as CASSPAGTSGEAFF.

This rearrangement joins TRBV12-5 to TRBJ2-7; 7 nucleotides agree with TRBD1. V trimming: 2 bases; J trimming: 4 bases; junction bases outside the gene matches: 8. Germline V gene sequence: CDR1 LGHNT, CDR2 FRNRAP. CDR3 length equals 15 residues. CDR3 in amino acids: CASGLSEGARYEQYF. The CDR3 DNA sequence: TGTGCTAGTGGTTTGTCTGAGGGGGCGAGGTACGAGCAGTACTTC.

The V gene is TRBV23-1, the J gene TRBJ2-7; TRBD2 matches 10 bases. TRBV23-1 is flagged as an ORF with uncertain function. CDR3 length: 20 amino acids. The trim removed 1 base at V and 1 base at J, leaving 16 bases unmatched. CDR3 DNA: TGCGCCAGCAGTCAATGTGGGCCTCCCTCGGGACTAGCGCGGTCCTACGAGCAGTACTTC. This gives the protein CASSQCGPPSGLARSYEQYF.

Only a few counts were recorded for this clone. The chain employs TRBV19 and TRBJ1-1; D is possibly TRBD1 (6 bases). Germline V gene data show CDR1 as LNHDA and CDR2 as SQIVND (reference sequence). Trimming pared 4 bases from V and 0 bases from J, leaving 12 bases between. The CDR3 contains 15 residues. CDR3 residues: CASSKDRAMNTEAFF. CDR3 sequence (DNA): TGTGCCAGTAGTAAGGACAGAGCCATGAACACTGAAGCTTTCTTT.

The rearrangement joins TRBV11-2 to TRBJ2-1; 9 nucleotides match TRBD1. Germline CDR1 SGHAT, CDR2 FQNNGV. This CDR3 has 16 residues. The J segment lost 9 bases and the V segment lost 2 bases, leaving 11 bases of the junction unmatched. CDR3 sequence (DNA): TGTGCCAGCAGCTTATATACCGGGACAGGGTCGGGTGAGCAGTTCTTC. Translated: CASSLYTGTGSGEQFF.

The rearrangement joins TRBV7-9 to TRBJ2-7; 12 nucleotides agree with TRBD2. V dropped 5 bases and J dropped 4; count of bases not matched to a gene: 9. Germline V CDR1 and CDR2: SEHNR, FQNEAQ (reference sequence). The CDR3 is made up of 16 amino acids. The CDR3 bases are TGTGCCAGCAGCCAAACGACTAGCGGGAGCAAGTACGAGCAGTACTTC. It encodes CASSQTTSGSKYEQYF. Based on the CDR3 plus reference TRBV7-9 and TRBJ2-7, the full variable domain is DTGVSQNPRHKITKRGQNVTFRCDPISEHNRLYWYRQTLGQGPEFLTYFQNEAQLEKSRLLSDRFSAERPKGSFSTLEIQRTEQGDSAMYLCASSQTTSGSKYEQYFGPGTRLTVT.

V is TRBV18 and J is TRBJ1-5; D not resolved. This CDR3 region has 13 residues. V was pared by 0 bases and J by 2 bases, with 2 bases between. Germline V CDR1 and CDR2: KGHSH, LQKENI. CDR3 region: CASSPPGNQPQHF. The CDR3 region has the DNA TGTGCCAGCTCACCACCCGGCAATCAGCCCCAGCATTTT.

The genes are TRBV6-6 and TRBJ1-6; D is ambiguous. V was trimmed by 2 bases and J by 6 bases, leaving 11 bases between them. The CDR3 is made up of 15 amino acids. CDR1 MNHNY and CDR2 SVGAGI come from the germline V gene (reference sequence). The CDR3 sequence: CASSYETSANSPLHF. CDR3 nucleotides: TGTGCCAGCAGTTACGAGACATCGGCTAATTCACCCCTCCACTTT.

The chain recombines TRBV29-1 with TRBJ1-1, with 10 bases that match TRBD1. Germline V gene data show CDR1 as SQVTM and CDR2 as ANQGSEA. This CDR3 contains 13 residues. With 4 bases clipped from V and 5 bases from J, the junction kept 4 bases outside the gene matches. The CDR3 region has the DNA TGCAGCGTTGGTCGGGGACAGGGGACTGAAGCTTTCTTT. Protein sequence: CSVGRGQGTEAFF.

This sequence joins TRBV7-8 and TRBJ1-3; D is perhaps TRBD1 (6 bases). The CDR3 loop spans 16 amino acids. Germline V gene sequence: CDR1 SGHVS, CDR2 FQNEAQ. V gave up 3 bases and J gave up 0 bases, with 12 bases separating them. The CDR3 bases are TGTGCCAGCAGCTTGTCTACAGGGTCCTCTGGAAACACCATATATTTT. Protein: CASSLSTGSSGNTIYF.

This chain links TRBV7-2 with TRBJ1-4, with unresolved D. The germline V gene encodes CDR1 SGHTA and CDR2 FQGNSA. V was cut by 0 bases and J by 8 bases, with 13 bases left in between. The CDR3 has 15 amino acids. CDR3 protein: CASSLAGGVSEKLFF. The DNA for the CDR3 is TGTGCCAGCAGCTTAGCGGGCGGGGTATCCGAAAAACTGTTTTTT.

This clone occurred once. Its ends do not fully match the called genes, so a read error is possible. The V and J genes are TRBV7-7 and TRBJ2-7, with D perhaps TRBD1 (6 bases). This CDR3 is built from 15 residues. Germline V CDR1 and CDR2: SSHAT, FNYEAQ (reference sequence). DNA for the CDR3: TGTGCTAGCAGCTTAGAGTGGGGGCCGAGGTACGAGCAGTACTTC. It translates to CASSLEWGPRYEQYF.

The V gene is TRBV6-6, the J gene TRBJ1-5; D not certain. This CDR3 has 15 amino acids. Trimming cost V 6 bases and J 1 base, with 13 bases left between them. In germline, CDR1 is MNHNY, CDR2 SVGAGI (reference sequence). The CDR3 DNA reads TGTGCCAGCAGCGCCGGTAATCTCAGCAATCAGCCCCAGCATTTT. This sequence encodes CASSAGNLSNQPQHF.

The chain employs TRBV7-9 and TRBJ1-2; D unresolved. Trimming removed 6 bases at V and 6 bases at J, with 14 bases between. Germline V gives CDR1 SEHNR, CDR2 FQNEAQ (reference sequence). This CDR3 has 13 residues. The CDR3, as DNA: TGTGCCAGCAGTTCCCAGGAGGGTAATGGCTACACCTTC. It translates to CASSSQEGNGYTF.

The rearrangement uses TRBV5-5 and TRBJ2-7, with D tentatively TRBD1 (7 bases). The CDR3 loop spans 15 amino acids. CDR1 and CDR2 (germline): SGHKS, YYEKEE (reference sequence). V lost 0 bases to trimming and J lost 3 bases, with 13 bases between them. CDR3 residues: CASSLAGGQNYEQYF. Here the CDR3 DNA reads TGTGCCAGCAGCTTGGCCGGGGGACAGAACTACGAGCAGTACTTC.

The V gene is TRBV6-5, the J gene TRBJ2-5; maybe TRBD1 (5 bases). The CDR3 runs to 15 residues. V lost 0 bases and J lost 2, with 10 bases in between. CDR1 and CDR2 (germline): MNHEY, SVGAGI. The CDR3 loop is CASSYSRTPQETQYF. CDR3 sequence (DNA): TGTGCCAGCAGTTACTCCCGGACACCACAAGAGACCCAGTACTTC.

V gene TRBV7-3 combines with J gene TRBJ2-5, with 10 bases that match TRBD2. CDR1 is SGHTA and CDR2 is FQGTGA in the germline V gene. This CDR3 region has 15 residues. Trimming at V came to 8 bases and at J to 1 base, leaving 7 bases not matched to a gene. The CDR3 loop reads CASRPGTSAQETQYF. Written as DNA, the CDR3 is TGTGCCAGCCGTCCCGGGACTAGCGCCCAAGAGACCCAGTACTTC.

The chain joins TRBV9 to TRBJ2-6, with 9 positions matching TRBD2. The ends lost 3 bases at V and 1 base at J; junction bases unmatched: 8. The germline CDR1 and CDR2 sequences are SGDLS and YYNGEE. There are 18 residues in the CDR3. The CDR3 protein is CASSGLASGESGANVLTF. As DNA, the CDR3 is TGTGCCAGCAGCGGACTTGCTAGCGGGGAATCTGGGGCCAACGTCCTGACTTTC. Looking up the rest from reference TRBV9 and TRBJ2-6 gives the full variable domain: DSGVTQTPKHLITATGQRVTLRCSPRSGDLSVYWYQQSLDQGLQFLIQYYNGEERAKGNILERFSAQQFPDLHSELNLSSLELGDSALYFCASSGLASGESGANVLTFGAGSRLTVL.

This clone was picked up one time. The V call is TRBV2, the J call TRBJ2-4; D uncertain. Trimming took 5 bases from V and 4 from J, leaving 21 bases between them. Germline-derived CDR1 and CDR2 are SNHLY and FYNNEI. The CDR3 length is 17 residues. DNA of the CDR3: TGTGCCAGCAGTCAAACAGCCAGAAATAAGCCAAAAAACATTCAGTACTTC. Translating gives CASSQTARNKPKNIQYF. The full variable domain, with the rest looked up from reference TRBV2 and TRBJ2-4, is EPEVTQTPSHQVTQMGQEVILRCVPISNHLYFYWYRQILGQKVEFLVSFYNNEISEKSEIFDDQFSVERPDGSNFTLKIRSTKLEDSAMYFCASSQTARNKPKNIQYFGAGTRLSVL.

The rearrangement uses TRBV5-4 and TRBJ2-7, with no clear D. V gave up 7 bases and J gave up 2 bases, with 13 bases separating them. Germline V CDR1 and CDR2: SGHNT, YYREEE (reference sequence). CDR3 length equals 13 residues. The CDR3 protein is CASGKTQTYEQYF. In nucleotides, the CDR3 is TGTGCCAGCGGCAAAACGCAGACCTACGAGCAGTACTTC.

The rearrangement uses TRBV30 and TRBJ2-2; 8 bases map to TRBD1. V was clipped by 3 bases and J by 5 bases; unmatched bases: 5. The CDR3 sequence is 14 residues long. The germline gives CDR1 GTSNPN, CDR2 SVGIG (reference sequence). In DNA, the CDR3 is TGTGCCTGGAGAACAGGGGGAAGAACCGGGGAGCTGTTTTTT. Amino acids: CAWRTGGRTGELFF.

This clone was recorded only once. J is TRBJ2-7 and V is TRBV18; tentative D call: TRBD1 (5 bases). Trimming took off 3 bases at V and 2 bases at J, with 11 bases between the two ends. This CDR3 region has 14 residues. The germline CDR1 and CDR2 sequences are KGHSH and LQKENI. The CDR3 loop reads CASSPLSGTYEQYF. The CDR3 DNA sequence: TGTGCCAGCTCACCCCTCTCAGGGACCTACGAGCAGTACTTC.

For this clone: A junction boundary mismatches the germline segment, possibly from a read error. V and J are TRBV2 and TRBJ2-1; the match to TRBD1 covers 10 bases. CDR3 size: 17 residues. Per the germline V gene, CDR1 is SNHLY and CDR2 is FYNNEI. The CDR3: CASSKALPGQGSYEQFF. In DNA form, the CDR3 reads TGTGCCAGCAGTAAAGCACTCCCGGGACAGGGGTCCTATGAGCAGTTCTTC.

The chain is built from TRBV7-3 and TRBJ2-5, with D possibly being TRBD1 (5 bases). The CDR3 spans 14 residues. Trimming removed 1 base at V and 2 bases at J, with 8 bases between. CDR1 is SGHTA and CDR2 is FQGTGA in the germline V gene. In DNA, the CDR3 is TGTGCCAGCAGCTTAAAGGGGCGGCAAGAGACCCAGTACTTC. Amino acids: CASSLKGRQETQYF.

The chain uses TRBV7-2 and TRBJ2-3, with D possibly being TRBD2 (7 bases). V was shortened by 1 base and J by 3 bases, with 20 bases between the two germline ends. Germline V gene data show CDR1 as SGHTA and CDR2 as FQGNSA. The CDR3 consists of 18 residues. CDR3 coding DNA: TGTGCCAGCAGCTTAGATTGGGGGGGCGCGATTGGGACAGATACGCAGTATTTT. It is translated as CASSLDWGGAIGTDTQYF. The full variable domain, its missing parts supplied by reference TRBV7-2 and TRBJ2-3, is GAGVSQSPSNKVTEKGKDVELRCDPISGHTALYWYRQSLGQGLEFLIYFQGNSAPDKSGLPSDRFSAERTGGSVSTLTIQRTQQEDSAVYLCASSLDWGGAIGTDTQYFGPGTRLTVL.

The chain uses TRBV7-2 and TRBJ1-2, with 10 positions matching TRBD1. The CDR3 is 15 amino acids. The V and J ends lost 3 bases and 6 bases, in that order; junction bases with no gene match: 7. From germline, CDR1 is SGHTA and CDR2 FQGNSA. CDR3 amino acids: CASSFNPGQGNGYTF. The CDR3 nucleotides are TGTGCCAGCAGCTTTAATCCGGGACAGGGGAATGGCTACACCTTC.